The clone carrying this TCR beta chain occurred once. TCRdb independently ran MiXCR on the RT-PCR reads; one entry per CDR3 protein. The data hold 300,000 to 350,000 distinct CDR3 sequences, with over 20% observed a single time. The sample belongs to a study of response to subunit inactivated influenza vaccine. The CDR3 totals 14 residues. CDR1 is SGHRS and CDR2 is YFSETQ in the germline V gene. The V gene lost 1 base and the J gene lost 1 base, with 9 bases spanning the gap. The receptor comes from a man between 50 and 75 years old who received an inactivated influenza vaccine. The starting material was PBMCs from blood, obtained less than 22 months after vaccination. This chain links TRBV5-1 with TRBJ2-7, with D possibly matching TRBD1 (5 bases). The CDR3, as DNA: TGCGCCAGCAGCTTGTATTCAGGGTCCTACGAGCAGTACTTC. This encodes CASSLYSGSYEQYF.